What follows are 20 T cell receptor beta chains derived from one specimen sequenced in a study of blood T cell repertoires in COVID-19. TCRdb's copy holds only in-frame clones and misses some; the assay was immunoSEQ multiplex PCR. The sample has approximately 64,000 clones, roughly 90% seen once. Material for sequencing was peripheral blood. The receptor source for this set is a man in his 70s with acute or convalescent COVID-19.

This chain links TRBV5-1 with TRBJ1-1; perhaps TRBD1 as D (6 bases). This CDR3 contains 15 residues. V was pared by 0 bases and J by 2 bases, with 11 bases between. Germline CDR1 and CDR2: SGHRS and YFSETQ. CDR3: CASSLGVRGNTEAFF. CDR3 sequence (DNA): TGCGCCAGCAGCTTGGGAGTCAGGGGAAACACTGAAGCTTTCTTT.

The V and J genes are TRBV4-3 and TRBJ2-3; 7 nucleotides line up with TRBD2. V dropped 0 bases and J dropped 3; count of bases not matched to a gene: 12. The germline gives CDR1 LGHNA, CDR2 YSLEER. There are 18 residues in the CDR3. This CDR3 is CASSQDIGRGTGTDTQYF. As DNA, the CDR3 is TGCGCCAGCAGCCAAGATATCGGGCGGGGGACCGGGACAGATACGCAGTATTTT.

The V call is TRBV7-9, the J call TRBJ2-7; 7 positions match TRBD1. The trim removed 8 bases at V and 3 bases at J, leaving 7 bases unmatched. CDR1 is SEHNR and CDR2 is FQNEAQ in the germline V gene (reference sequence). The CDR3 is made up of 13 amino acids. Here the CDR3 DNA reads TGTGCCAGCGAGGGGACAGACCACTACGAGCAGTACTTC. Encoded protein: CASEGTDHYEQYF.

This clone has just one count. V usage is TRBV5-6 and J usage is TRBJ1-6, with D possibly being TRBD1 (5 bases). CDR1 SGHDT and CDR2 YYEEEE come from the germline V gene. The CDR3 is made up of 13 amino acids. Trimming took off 7 bases at V and 7 bases at J, with 12 bases between the two ends. CDR3 sequence (DNA): TGTGCCAGCGGGCAGGGATTAAATTCACCCCTCCACTTT. Protein: CASGQGLNSPLHF.

The chain couples TRBV27 to TRBJ1-4, with 10 bases aligning to TRBD1. The CDR3 spans 15 residues. With 5 bases clipped from V and 3 bases from J, the junction kept 3 bases outside the gene matches. Germline V gene data show CDR1 as MNHEY and CDR2 as SMNVEV (reference sequence). The CDR3, as DNA: TGTGCCAGCAGTCTAGACAGGGGGCCTAATGAAAAACTGTTTTTT. Protein product: CASSLDRGPNEKLFF.

The chain recombines TRBV5-4 with TRBJ1-4; a possible D gene is TRBD1 (5 bases). Trimming pared 2 bases from V and 3 bases from J, leaving 11 bases between. Germline-derived CDR1 and CDR2 are SGHNT and YYREEE (reference sequence). This CDR3 is 15 amino acids long. In DNA, the CDR3 is TGTGCCAGCAGCTTAAAGGACACCTCTAATGAAAAACTGTTTTTT. Protein product: CASSLKDTSNEKLFF.

This clone was detected only a few times. The rearrangement links TRBV7-3 to TRBJ2-2; perhaps TRBD1 as D (5 bases). This CDR3 contains 18 residues. V was pared by 0 bases and J by 5 bases, with 19 bases between. CDR1 and CDR2 (germline): SGHTA, FQGTGA. The CDR3 region is CASSLTENRKAGTGELFF. The CDR3 DNA sequence: TGTGCCAGCAGCTTAACTGAAAACAGGAAGGCTGGAACCGGGGAGCTGTTTTTT.

The CDR3, as DNA: TGTGCCAGCAGCTTGGCCCCGACAGCCCGGAAAGATAATTCACCCCTCCACTTT. Translated: CASSLAPTARKDNSPLHF. The chain couples TRBV5-4 to TRBJ1-6, with D tentatively TRBD1 (5 bases). Germline values: CDR1 SGHNT, CDR2 YYREEE (reference sequence). V was clipped by 0 bases and J by 5 bases, with 18 bases between them. The CDR3 is 18 amino acids.

The rearrangement uses TRBV7-2 and TRBJ1-2; 7 nucleotides agree with TRBD1. Trimming removed 2 bases from V and 5 bases from J; junction bases left unmatched: 11. Germline V CDR1 and CDR2: SGHTA, FQGNSA. The CDR3 extends over 16 amino acids. As DNA, the CDR3 is TGTGCCAGCAGCTTAACGACAGGGACCTGGGGTTATGGCTACACCTTC. Translation gives CASSLTTGTWGYGYTF.

On this clone: One end of the junction fails to match germline, which may point to a read error. J is TRBJ2-2 and V is TRBV5-1, with TRBD2 matching 10 bases. CDR1 and CDR2 (germline): SGHRS, YFSETQ. The CDR3 contains 15 residues. The CDR3 nucleotides read TGCGCCAGTAGCTTCAGCGGGGGGGCCGGCGGGGAGCTGTTTTTT. Translation gives CASSFSGGAGGELFF.

This clone is deemed medium-sized. The chain recombines TRBV6-6 with TRBJ1-5, with 7 bases fitting TRBD1. The trim removed 2 bases at V and 7 bases at J, leaving 5 bases unmatched. This CDR3 contains 14 residues. Per germline, CDR1 MNHNY and CDR2 SVGAGI (reference sequence). CDR3 region: CASSYTGAGQPQHF. CDR3 coding DNA: TGTGCCAGCAGTTACACAGGGGCAGGGCAGCCCCAGCATTTT.

This chain joins TRBV5-1 and TRBJ2-4; 13 bases match TRBD2. This CDR3 is built from 16 residues. With 0 bases clipped from V and 9 bases from J, the junction kept 6 bases outside the gene matches. Germline assignment: CDR1 SGHRS and CDR2 YFSETQ. The DNA of the CDR3 is TGCGCCAGCAGCTTGGGGACTAGCGGGGGATTGGGCATTCAGTACTTC. Amino acids: CASSLGTSGGLGIQYF.

The V and J genes are TRBV19 and TRBJ1-1, with 10 bases lining up with TRBD1. Trimming took 7 bases from V and 6 from J; bases not matched to a gene: 11. The CDR3 extends over 15 amino acids. Germline CDR1 reads LNHDA; CDR2 reads SQIVND (reference sequence). The DNA of the CDR3 is TGTGCCAGTACCCCAAGACAGGGGGCGCATCCTGAAGCTTTCTTT. This translates into CASTPRQGAHPEAFF.

This clone was seen once. The rearrangement uses TRBV19 and TRBJ1-5; TRBD1 might be the D (5 bases). V lost 3 bases, J lost 6 bases, and 15 bases lay in between. CDR1 is LNHDA, CDR2 SQIVND, per germline (reference sequence). The CDR3 has 15 residues. Written as DNA, the CDR3 is TGTGCCAGTAGTATGGGAGGGGTGGCTGGTCAGCCCCAGCATTTT. This gives the protein CASSMGGVAGQPQHF.

The V and J genes are TRBV5-4 and TRBJ1-2; D remains unclear. Trimming removed 4 bases at V and 8 bases at J, with 18 bases between. CDR3 length: 14 amino acids. Germline CDR1 is SGHNT and CDR2 is YYREEE (reference sequence). In DNA, the CDR3 is TGTGCCAGCAGCCTAGGTGGATCCCCTACGGGCTACACCTTC. The encoded protein is CASSLGGSPTGYTF. Combining the CDR3 with reference TRBV5-4 and TRBJ1-2 gives the whole variable domain ETGVTQSPTHLIKTRGQQVTLRCSSQSGHNTVSWYQQALGQGPQFIFQYYREEENGRGNFPPRFSGLQFPNYSSELNVNALELDDSALYLCASSLGGSPTGYTFGSGTRLTVV.

The gene calls are TRBV7-3 and TRBJ2-1; D gene ambiguous. Trimming took off 3 bases at V and 0 bases at J, with 9 bases between the two ends. The CDR3 has 15 residues. Per the germline V gene, CDR1 is SGHTA and CDR2 is FQGTGA. CDR3 in amino acids: CASSLGWSSYNEQFF. The CDR3 DNA sequence: TGTGCCAGCAGCTTGGGTTGGAGCTCCTACAATGAGCAGTTCTTC.

This rearrangement joins TRBV5-6 to TRBJ1-5; D is undetermined. The V end lost 3 bases, the J end lost 6 bases, and 10 bases lay between the germline ends. The length of the CDR3 is 13 residues. Germline V gene lookup returns CDR1 SGHDT and CDR2 YYEEEE. The CDR3 nucleotides read TGTGCCAGCAGCTGGGCAGAAGGTCAGCCCCAGCATTTT. Residues: CASSWAEGQPQHF.

The chain carries TRBV9 and TRBJ2-3, with TRBD2 matching 13 bases. The CDR3 contains 16 residues. V lost 3 bases to trimming and J lost 2 bases; unmatched junction nucleotides: 3. CDR1 is SGDLS and CDR2 is YYNGEE in the germline V gene. The CDR3 DNA follows: TGTGCCAGCAGCGAACTAGCGGGGGGGACCACAGATACGCAGTATTTT. Protein: CASSELAGGTTDTQYF. Drawing the rest from reference TRBV9 and TRBJ2-3, the complete variable domain is DSGVTQTPKHLITATGQRVTLRCSPRSGDLSVYWYQQSLDQGLQFLIQYYNGEERAKGNILERFSAQQFPDLHSELNLSSLELGDSALYFCASSELAGGTTDTQYFGPGTRLTVL.

V and J are TRBV27 and TRBJ2-3; the match to TRBD2 covers 13 bases. This CDR3 comprises 17 residues. CDR1 and CDR2 from the germline V gene are MNHEY and SMNVEV (reference sequence). The V and J ends lost 5 bases and 2 bases, in that order; junction bases with no gene match: 7. The CDR3 coding sequence is TGTGCCAGCAGTCAGACTAGCGGGGGGATTGACACAGATACGCAGTATTTT. It translates to CASSQTSGGIDTDTQYF.

This rearrangement joins TRBV7-9 to TRBJ2-3; TRBD2 matches 12 bases. The CDR3 length is 16 residues. CDR1 is SEHNR, CDR2 FQNEAQ, per germline (reference sequence). The trim removed 2 bases at V and 5 bases at J, leaving 5 bases unmatched. In nucleotides, the CDR3 is TGTGCCAGCAGCTTACGGACTAGCGGGGCGGAAGATACGCAGTATTTT. This translates into CASSLRTSGAEDTQYF.